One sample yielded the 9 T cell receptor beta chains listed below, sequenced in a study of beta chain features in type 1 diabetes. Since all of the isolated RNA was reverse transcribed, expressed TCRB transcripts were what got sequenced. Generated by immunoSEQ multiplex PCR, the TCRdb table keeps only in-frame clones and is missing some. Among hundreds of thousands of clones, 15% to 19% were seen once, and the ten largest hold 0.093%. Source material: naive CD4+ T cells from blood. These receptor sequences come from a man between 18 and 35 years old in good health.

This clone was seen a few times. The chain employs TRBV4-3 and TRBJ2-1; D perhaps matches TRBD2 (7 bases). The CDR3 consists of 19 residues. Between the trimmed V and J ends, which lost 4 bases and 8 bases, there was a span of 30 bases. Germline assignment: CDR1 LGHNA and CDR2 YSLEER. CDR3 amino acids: CASSRSEPMEGLGGHEQFF. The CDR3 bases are TGCGCCAGCAGCCGAAGTGAACCCATGGAGGGCCTGGGGGGGCATGAGCAGTTCTTC.

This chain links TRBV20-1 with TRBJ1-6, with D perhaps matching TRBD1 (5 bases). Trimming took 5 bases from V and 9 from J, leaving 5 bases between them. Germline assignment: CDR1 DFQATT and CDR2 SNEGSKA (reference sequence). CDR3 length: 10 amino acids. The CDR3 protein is CSAQGSPLHF. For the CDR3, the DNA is TGCAGTGCTCAGGGTTCACCCCTCCACTTT.

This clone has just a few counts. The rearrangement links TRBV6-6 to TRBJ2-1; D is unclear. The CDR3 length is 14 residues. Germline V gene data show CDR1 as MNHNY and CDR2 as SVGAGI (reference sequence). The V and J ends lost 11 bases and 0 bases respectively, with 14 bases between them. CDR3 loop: CAARRASSYNEQFF. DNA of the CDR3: TGTGCCGCACGGAGAGCCAGCTCCTACAATGAGCAGTTCTTC.

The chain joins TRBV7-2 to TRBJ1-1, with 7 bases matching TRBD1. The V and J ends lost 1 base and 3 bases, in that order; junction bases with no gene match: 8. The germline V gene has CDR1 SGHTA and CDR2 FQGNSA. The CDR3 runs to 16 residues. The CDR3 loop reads CASSLVGQAAYTEAFF. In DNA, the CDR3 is TGTGCCAGCAGCTTAGTAGGACAGGCCGCTTACACTGAAGCTTTCTTT.

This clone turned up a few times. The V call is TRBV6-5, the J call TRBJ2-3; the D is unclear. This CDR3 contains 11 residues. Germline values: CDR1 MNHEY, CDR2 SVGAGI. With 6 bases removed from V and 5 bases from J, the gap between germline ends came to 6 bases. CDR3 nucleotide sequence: TGTGCCAGCAGGGGCAAAGATACGCAGTATTTT. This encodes CASRGKDTQYF.

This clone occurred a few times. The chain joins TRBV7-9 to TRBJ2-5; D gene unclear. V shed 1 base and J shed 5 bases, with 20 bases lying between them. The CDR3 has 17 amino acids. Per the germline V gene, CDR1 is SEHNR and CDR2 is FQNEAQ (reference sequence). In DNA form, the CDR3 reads TGTGCCAGCAGCTTAGGGAAGGCCCTGGTAGTGACGGAGACCCAGTACTTC. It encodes CASSLGKALVVTETQYF.

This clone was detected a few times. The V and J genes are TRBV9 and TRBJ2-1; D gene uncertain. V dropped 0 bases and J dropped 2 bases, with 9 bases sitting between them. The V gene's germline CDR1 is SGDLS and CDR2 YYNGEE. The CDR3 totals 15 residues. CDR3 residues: CASSVALVPYNEQFF. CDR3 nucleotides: TGTGCCAGCAGCGTAGCTCTAGTACCCTACAATGAGCAGTTCTTC.

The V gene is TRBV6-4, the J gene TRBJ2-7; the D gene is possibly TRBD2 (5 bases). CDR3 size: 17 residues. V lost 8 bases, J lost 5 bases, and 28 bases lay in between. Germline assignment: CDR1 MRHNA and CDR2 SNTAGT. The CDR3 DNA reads TGTGCCAGCGACGAGGCCGTTGGATGGCCGGGGAACCACGAGCAGTACTTC. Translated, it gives CASDEAVGWPGNHEQYF.

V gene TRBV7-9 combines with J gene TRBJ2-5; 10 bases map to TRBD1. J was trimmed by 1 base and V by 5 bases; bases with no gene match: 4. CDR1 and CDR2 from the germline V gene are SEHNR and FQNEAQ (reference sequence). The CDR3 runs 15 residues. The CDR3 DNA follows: TGTGCCAGCAGCAGGAGGGACAGGGGCCAAGAGACCCAGTACTTC. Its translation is CASSRRDRGQETQYF. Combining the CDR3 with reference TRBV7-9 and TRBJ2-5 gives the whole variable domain DTGVSQNPRHKITKRGQNVTFRCDPISEHNRLYWYRQTLGQGPEFLTYFQNEAQLEKSRLLSDRFSAERPKGSFSTLEIQRTEQGDSAMYLCASSRRDRGQETQYFGPGTRLLVL.